The T cell receptor (beta chain) described here comes from a study of blood T cell repertoires in COVID-19. Across the whole study: T cells, B-cell-depleted T cells, or PBMCs provided the cDNA or gDNA that served as material.

CDR3 length: 13 residues. Germline values: CDR1 LGHNA, CDR2 YNFKEQ. V was trimmed by 8 bases and J by 15 bases, leaving 22 bases between them. Produced via immunoSEQ multiplex PCR; TCRdb's table is partial and in-frame only. The sample comprises more than 200,000 clones, more than 85% of which are singletons, and roughly 10% rests with the top ten. The sequenced sample was peripheral blood. The chain carries TRBV4-2 and TRBJ1-4; TRBD1 is a possible D gene (6 bases). The TCR sequence derives from a woman in her fifties or sixties with COVID-19, enrolled during active disease. The DNA for the CDR3 is TGTGCCAGCGGAACGGGACAAGGTGCCCATTTGTTTTTT. Translating gives CASGTGQGAHLFF.